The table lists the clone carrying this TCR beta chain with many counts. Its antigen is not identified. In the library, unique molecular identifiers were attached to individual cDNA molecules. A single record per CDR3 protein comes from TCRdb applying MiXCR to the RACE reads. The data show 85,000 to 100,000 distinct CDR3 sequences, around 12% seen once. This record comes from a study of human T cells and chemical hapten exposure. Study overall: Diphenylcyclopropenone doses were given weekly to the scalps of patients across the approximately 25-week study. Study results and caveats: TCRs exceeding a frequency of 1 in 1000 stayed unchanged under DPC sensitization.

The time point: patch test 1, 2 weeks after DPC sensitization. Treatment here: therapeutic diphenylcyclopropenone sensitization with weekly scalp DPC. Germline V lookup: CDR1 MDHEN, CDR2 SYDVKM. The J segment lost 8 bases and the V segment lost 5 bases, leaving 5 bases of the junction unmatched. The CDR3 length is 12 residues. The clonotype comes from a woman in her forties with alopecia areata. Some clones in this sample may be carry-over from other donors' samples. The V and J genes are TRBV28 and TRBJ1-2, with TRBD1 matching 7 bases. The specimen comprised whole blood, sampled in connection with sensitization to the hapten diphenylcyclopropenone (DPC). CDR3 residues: CASSGDSRGYTF. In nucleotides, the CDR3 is TGTGCCAGCAGTGGGGACAGTAGAGGCTACACCTTC.